This T cell receptor (beta chain) was sequenced in a study of CD8 T cells in Susac syndrome. Matching for age and sex applied to the controls, who were healthy donors. Reverse transcription of about 0.5 to 1 ug RNA used random hexamers. MiXCR, run by TCRdb on the immunoSEQ multiplex PCR reads, gives a single entry per CDR3 protein. Of some 120,000 distinct CDR3 sequences listed, 90% to 95% are singletons. CDR1 is SGHDN, CDR2 FVKESK, per germline. The V gene lost 8 bases and the J gene lost 2 bases, with 20 bases spanning the gap. There are 16 residues in the CDR3. The TCR comes from a human donor in good health. The specimen was CD4+ T cells from PBMCs. The V call is TRBV14, the J call TRBJ2-3; no clear D. The CDR3 coding sequence is TGTGCCAGCGGCAAACGGTTAGGACCGATCACAGATACGCAGTATTTT. Protein: CASGKRLGPITDTQYF.